The 29 T cell receptor beta chains presented below share a single source sample, sequenced in a study of T cell responses to AZD1222 COVID-19 vaccine. Clones were read by immunoSEQ multiplex PCR, and TCRdb kept only the in-frame ones, dropping some. The data contain roughly 76,000 clones, about 88% of them seen just once; the ten biggest clones take up around 9.9%. This specimen consisted of peripheral blood, obtained on day 0 of AZD1222 vaccination. The receptor set was obtained from an adult in good health.

The rearrangement joins TRBV12-3 or TRBV12-4 to TRBJ1-1; D ambiguous. The CDR3 runs 13 residues. V shed 6 bases and J shed 0 bases, with 8 bases lying between them. The CDR3 spells CASSRMMNTEAFF. The CDR3 coding sequence is TGTGCCAGCAGCAGGATGATGAACACTGAAGCTTTCTTT.

In DNA, the CDR3 is TGTGCCAGCAGTGATAGTGTAGCTAACTATGGCTACACCTTC. This gives the protein CASSDSVANYGYTF. The chain employs TRBV6-1 and TRBJ1-2; D ambiguous. CDR1 and CDR2 (germline): MNHNS, SASEGT. V was shortened by 3 bases and J by 0 bases, with 8 bases between the two germline ends. CDR3 size: 14 residues.

This clone was seen more than once but under ten times. The V and J genes are TRBV9 and TRBJ2-2; 8 nucleotides line up with TRBD2. CDR3 size: 17 residues. J gave up 5 bases and V 0 bases, and 9 bases lay outside the gene matches. From germline, CDR1 is SGDLS and CDR2 YYNGEE. The CDR3 sequence: CASSVAWLAGLTGELFF. In DNA, the CDR3 is TGTGCCAGCAGCGTAGCTTGGCTAGCGGGCTTGACCGGGGAGCTGTTTTTT.

V and J are TRBV11-2 and TRBJ1-1, with D hard to call. The CDR3 is 16 residues long. CDR1 and CDR2 (germline): SGHAT, FQNNGV. V was cut by 5 bases and J by 0 bases, with 16 bases left in between. CDR3 DNA sequence: TGTGCCAGCAGCCCCGCACAGTCGAGTTTGAACACTGAAGCTTTCTTT. Translation gives CASSPAQSSLNTEAFF. The complete variable domain, with remaining parts taken from reference TRBV11-2 and TRBJ1-1, reads EAGVAQSPRYKIIEKRQSVAFWCNPISGHATLYWYQQILGQGPKLLIQFQNNGVVDDSQLPKDRFSAERLKGVDSTLKIQPAKLEDSAVYLCASSPAQSSLNTEAFFGQGTRLTVV.

V is TRBV18 and J is TRBJ2-3, with 11 bases that match TRBD2. Germline V gene lookup returns CDR1 KGHSH and CDR2 LQKENI. The CDR3 consists of 16 residues. The junction had 10 bases not matched to a gene; V was cut back by 6 bases and J by 5 bases. In DNA form, the CDR3 reads TGTGCCAGCTCTCAGAATAGCGGGGGGGCCGGAGATACGCAGTATTTT. The encoded protein is CASSQNSGGAGDTQYF. The full variable domain, its missing parts supplied by reference TRBV18 and TRBJ2-3, is NAGVMQNPRHLVRRRGQEARLRCSPMKGHSHVYWYRQLPEEGLKFMVYLQKENIIDESGMPKERFSAEFPKEGPSILRIQQVVRGDSAAYFCASSQNSGGAGDTQYFGPGTRLTVL.

V is TRBV11-2 and J is TRBJ2-7; TRBD1 aligns across 9 bases. Germline V lookup: CDR1 SGHAT, CDR2 FQNNGV. V dropped 6 bases and J dropped 3; count of bases not matched to a gene: 12. CDR3 size: 16 residues. Written as DNA, the CDR3 is TGTGCCAGCAGTCCCAAAACGGGACAGGGTCACTACGAGCAGTACTTC. This translates into CASSPKTGQGHYEQYF.

The chain couples TRBV5-1 to TRBJ2-7, with D perhaps matching TRBD1 (6 bases). The ends were cut back, 4 bases at V and 1 base at J, with 18 bases in the middle. The CDR3 sequence is 16 residues long. The germline V gene encodes CDR1 SGHRS and CDR2 YFSETQ. DNA of the CDR3: TGCGCCAGCAGCCCTAATGGGACAATTCGGTCCTACGAGCAGTACGTC. Translated, it gives CASSPNGTIRSYEQYV.

The V gene is TRBV28, the J gene TRBJ1-6, with D maybe TRBD1 (5 bases). This CDR3 contains 12 residues. V was clipped by 5 bases and J by 7 bases, with 6 bases between them. Per germline, CDR1 MDHEN and CDR2 SYDVKM. The CDR3 nucleotides read TGTGCCAGCAGTCAGGGAAATTCACCCCTCCACTTT. It translates to CASSQGNSPLHF.

The chain links TRBV7-8 to TRBJ1-2; TRBD1 agrees at 8 bases. V lost 3 bases to trimming and J lost 5 bases; unmatched junction nucleotides: 8. Germline assignment: CDR1 SGHVS and CDR2 FQNEAQ. The CDR3 consists of 15 residues. As DNA, the CDR3 is TGTGCCAGCAGCTTTCTGACAGGGGAACAGTATGGCTACACCTTC. Protein sequence: CASSFLTGEQYGYTF.

This chain uses TRBV5-1 with TRBJ2-5; the D gene is possibly TRBD1 (6 bases). The CDR3 has 14 residues. Germline lookup yields CDR1 SGHRS and CDR2 YFSETQ. Trimming shortened V by 4 bases and J by 5 bases, and 15 bases separated the two germline ends. CDR3 DNA sequence: TGCGCCAGCAGCATTGGACAGCCTGGGGAGACCCAGTACTTC. As protein: CASSIGQPGETQYF.

This chain connects TRBV28 to TRBJ1-5; D gene ambiguous. V shed 2 bases and J shed 6 bases, with 5 bases lying between them. The CDR3 runs 12 residues. Germline CDR1 MDHEN, CDR2 SYDVKM. This chain's CDR3 is CASSLVSQPQHF. The CDR3 nucleotides are TGTGCCAGCAGTTTAGTGAGTCAGCCCCAGCATTTT.

The chain links TRBV3-1 (or the pseudogene TRBV3-2) to TRBJ2-7; D not certain. Germline CDR1 and CDR2: LGHDT and YNNKEL (reference sequence). CDR3 length: 15 amino acids. The ends were cut back, 0 bases at V and 8 bases at J, with 17 bases in the middle. CDR3 residues: CASSQDRASPMKQYF. The DNA of the CDR3 is TGTGCCAGCAGCCAAGACCGGGCCAGCCCCATGAAGCAGTACTTC.

The chain combines TRBV28 with TRBJ1-5; TRBD1 might be the D (5 bases). Trimming removed 9 bases at V and 4 bases at J, with 16 bases between. This CDR3 region has 14 residues. In germline, CDR1 is MDHEN, CDR2 SYDVKM. The DNA for the CDR3 is TGTGCCAGTTCTGGGGGGTTCGGGAATCAGCCCCAGCATTTT. It codes for CASSGGFGNQPQHF.

The V and J genes are TRBV5-8 and TRBJ1-2; D gene uncertain. V was shortened by 5 bases and J by 0 bases, with 8 bases between the two germline ends. The germline gives CDR1 SGHTS, CDR2 YDEGEE. The CDR3 consists of 13 residues. CDR3 sequence reads: CASRGLTNYGYTF. CDR3 nucleotide sequence: TGTGCCAGCAGAGGATTGACTAACTATGGCTACACCTTC.

The count of this clone is one. The rearrangement uses TRBV7-2 and TRBJ2-1, with D possibly called TRBD1 or TRBD2 (5 bases each). CDR3 length: 17 amino acids. The germline V gene has CDR1 SGHTA and CDR2 FQGNSA. V was clipped by 3 bases and J by 3 bases, with 18 bases between them. In DNA, the CDR3 is TGTGCCAGCAGCTTCAGTATAGGGACGACTTACTACAATGAGCAGTTCTTC. Amino acid sequence: CASSFSIGTTYYNEQFF.

The chain has TRBV5-1 and TRBJ2-3; tentative D call: TRBD2 (5 bases). The CDR3 runs to 14 residues. Per germline, CDR1 SGHRS and CDR2 YFSETQ. V was shortened by 5 bases and J by 3 bases, with 13 bases between the two germline ends. The CDR3 nucleotides read TGCGCCAGCAGGGGCGGTAGCGAGACAGATACGCAGTATTTT. It yields the protein CASRGGSETDTQYF.

CDR3 nucleotide sequence: TGTGCCAGCAGGCCGACAGATTACCCCACTAATGAAAAACTGTTTTTT. Its protein is CASRPTDYPTNEKLFF. V gene TRBV28 combines with J gene TRBJ1-4; the D gene is possibly TRBD1 (5 bases). V was cut by 6 bases and J by 2 bases, with 16 bases left in between. There are 16 residues in the CDR3. Germline V gives CDR1 MDHEN, CDR2 SYDVKM.

V is TRBV5-1 and J is TRBJ2-1; possibly TRBD1 for D (6 bases). The length of the CDR3 is 13 residues. Germline V gene lookup returns CDR1 SGHRS and CDR2 YFSETQ. The V end lost 2 bases, the J end lost 9 bases, and 12 bases lay between the germline ends. The CDR3 reads CASSFVGAVEQFF. DNA for the CDR3: TGCGCCAGCAGCTTTGTGGGGGCGGTTGAGCAGTTCTTC. Supplemented by reference TRBV5-1 and TRBJ2-1, the full variable domain reads KAGVTQTPRYLIKTRGQQVTLSCSPISGHRSVSWYQQTPGQGLQFLFEYFSETQRNKGNFPGRFSGRQFSNSRSEMNVSTLELGDSALYLCASSFVGAVEQFFGPGTRLTVL.

V and J are TRBV5-8 and TRBJ2-5; D gene ambiguous. This CDR3 comprises 15 residues. Germline V gives CDR1 SGHTS, CDR2 YDEGEE. Trimming took 0 bases from V and 4 from J, leaving 13 bases between them. The CDR3 region is CASSLVGNPRETQYF. DNA of the CDR3: TGTGCCAGCAGCTTGGTGGGGAATCCACGAGAGACCCAGTACTTC.

The rearrangement joins TRBV6-5 to TRBJ1-1; tentative D call: TRBD1 (5 bases). Per the germline V gene, CDR1 is MNHEY and CDR2 is SVGAGI. The ends were cut back, 3 bases at V and 3 bases at J, with 14 bases in the middle. This CDR3 contains 15 residues. CDR3: CASSYHTGVDTEAFF. CDR3 DNA sequence: TGTGCCAGCAGTTATCACACAGGTGTGGACACTGAAGCTTTCTTT.

The count of this clone is one. This CDR3 is also generated by other DNA sequences in the sample. The chain couples TRBV5-1 to TRBJ2-2; no clear D. The CDR3 has 12 amino acids. The germline V and J ends were trimmed by 4 bases and 1 base, with 2 bases remaining between them. Germline lookup yields CDR1 SGHRS and CDR2 YFSETQ. The CDR3 here is CASSVNTGELFF. CDR3 sequence (DNA): TGCGCCAGCAGCGTGAACACCGGGGAGCTGTTTTTT.

This clone was seen a single time. V and J are TRBV5-6 and TRBJ1-1, with D unresolved. Germline lookup yields CDR1 SGHDT and CDR2 YYEEEE. V was cut by 0 bases and J by 6 bases, with 9 bases left in between. The CDR3 loop spans 13 amino acids. The CDR3 loop reads CASSLAAAAEAFF. The DNA of the CDR3 is TGTGCCAGCAGCTTGGCCGCTGCGGCTGAAGCTTTCTTT.

This clone was found a few times. In DNA form, the CDR3 reads TGTGCCAGTGAAAGGGGGGGTGAAAAACTGTTTTTT. Its translation is CASERGGEKLFF. The chain carries TRBV7-9 and TRBJ1-4; D perhaps matches TRBD1 (6 bases). V lost 9 bases and J 7 bases, leaving 12 bases between the germline ends. The CDR3 is 12 residues long. Looked up from germline, CDR1 is SEHNR and CDR2 is FQNEAQ (reference sequence). Supplemented by reference TRBV7-9 and TRBJ1-4, the full variable domain reads DTGVSQNPRHKITKRGQNVTFRCDPISEHNRLYWYRQTLGQGPEFLTYFQNEAQLEKSRLLSDRFSAERPKGSFSTLEIQRTEQGDSAMYLCASERGGEKLFFGSGTQLSVL.

The J gene is TRBJ2-1, the V gene TRBV4-1; 7 bases align to TRBD1. From germline, CDR1 is MGHRA and CDR2 YSYEKL. The CDR3 has 13 amino acids. The ends lost 3 bases at V and 10 bases at J; junction bases unmatched: 6. The CDR3 is CASSQDPDREQFF. CDR3 in DNA: TGCGCCAGCAGCCAGGACCCGGACAGGGAGCAGTTCTTC.

This clone was detected only a few times. J is TRBJ1-1 and V is TRBV5-4, with 9 bases identical to TRBD1. With V trimmed by 0 bases and J by 5 bases, 14 bases remained unmatched. The V gene's germline CDR1 is SGHNT and CDR2 YYREEE (reference sequence). This CDR3 has 18 residues. The CDR3 region is CASSLGRVGDRVWTEAFF. Written as DNA, the CDR3 is TGTGCCAGCAGCTTGGGAAGAGTAGGGGACAGGGTTTGGACTGAAGCTTTCTTT.

There are a few counts of this clone. J is TRBJ2-6 and V is TRBV11-2; the match to TRBD1 covers 9 bases. The trim removed 5 bases at V and 4 bases at J, leaving 9 bases unmatched. Germline CDR1 SGHAT, CDR2 FQNNGV. The length of the CDR3 is 17 residues. CDR3 protein: CASSRTGVVSGANVLTF. The CDR3 DNA is TGTGCCAGCAGCCGGACAGGGGTCGTATCCGGGGCCAACGTCCTGACTTTC.

This clone was found once. The V gene is TRBV29-1, the J gene TRBJ1-1, with D tentatively TRBD1 (6 bases). CDR1 and CDR2 (germline): SQVTM, ANQGSEA. CDR3 length: 16 residues. V lost 6 bases and J lost 1, with 21 bases in between. The CDR3 here is CSVGGITRSQNTEAFF. The CDR3 DNA reads TGCAGCGTCGGGGGCATCACAAGGAGTCAGAACACTGAAGCTTTCTTT. Supplemented by reference TRBV29-1 and TRBJ1-1, the full variable domain reads SAVISQKPSRDICQRGTSLTIQCQVDSQVTMMFWYRQQPGQSLTLIATANQGSEATYESGFVIDKFPISRPNLTFSTLTVSNMSPEDSSIYLCSVGGITRSQNTEAFFGQGTRLTVV.

This chain uses TRBV5-4 with TRBJ1-2, with TRBD1 as a possible D gene (5 bases). There are 13 residues in the CDR3. Germline V gene lookup returns CDR1 SGHNT and CDR2 YYREEE (reference sequence). The V and J ends lost 4 bases and 4 bases respectively, with 11 bases between them. CDR3 protein: CASSVGPSYGYTF. The CDR3 DNA sequence: TGTGCCAGCAGCGTGGGACCGAGCTATGGCTACACCTTC. The full variable domain, rest sourced from reference TRBV5-4 and TRBJ1-2, is ETGVTQSPTHLIKTRGQQVTLRCSSQSGHNTVSWYQQALGQGPQFIFQYYREEENGRGNFPPRFSGLQFPNYSSELNVNALELDDSALYLCASSVGPSYGYTFGSGTRLTVV.

This clone was picked up a small number of times. The chain carries TRBV19 and TRBJ2-2, with D unclear. This CDR3 is 15 amino acids long. Germline loops: CDR1 LNHDA, CDR2 SQIVND (reference sequence). V lost 2 bases and J lost 6, with 13 bases in between. This CDR3 reads CASSIISSGSGELFF. The DNA for the CDR3 is TGTGCCAGTAGTATAATCTCGTCGGGTTCCGGGGAGCTGTTTTTT.